This entry lists 17 T cell receptor beta chains sequenced from one sample in a study of blood T cell repertoires in COVID-19. Profiled with immunoSEQ multiplex PCR; TCRdb holds only in-frame clones, not every one. The sample carries about 40,000 clones, 70% to 90% recorded once. Sequencing was carried out using peripheral blood. These receptors came from a human donor in a cohort sampled during active COVID-19.

This rearrangement joins TRBV7-6 to TRBJ1-1; D remains ambiguous. From germline, CDR1 is SGHVS and CDR2 FNYEAQ. Between the trimmed V and J ends, which lost 5 bases and 1 base, there was a span of 11 bases. The CDR3 extends over 14 amino acids. CDR3: CASSLMEKNTEAFF. Written as DNA, the CDR3 is TGTGCCAGCAGCCTCATGGAGAAGAACACTGAAGCTTTCTTT. Based on the CDR3 plus reference TRBV7-6 and TRBJ1-1, the full variable domain is GAGVSQSPRYKVTKRGQDVALRCDPISGHVSLYWYRQALGQGPEFLTYFNYEAQQDKSGLPNDRFSAERPEGSISTLTIQRTEQRDSAMYRCASSLMEKNTEAFFGQGTRLTVV.

J is TRBJ2-3 and V is TRBV18; a possible D gene is TRBD1 (6 bases). The germline V and J ends were trimmed by 6 bases and 0 bases, with 16 bases remaining between them. This CDR3 is 16 amino acids long. Germline V gene sequence: CDR1 KGHSH, CDR2 LQKENI. CDR3 in DNA: TGTGCCAGCTCTTCCCTGGACAGCACTAGCACAGATACGCAGTATTTT. As protein: CASSSLDSTSTDTQYF.

The chain links TRBV12-3 or TRBV12-4 to TRBJ1-2, with a possible D match to TRBD1 (6 bases). This CDR3 is built from 13 residues. The V and J ends lost 8 bases and 7 bases respectively, with 17 bases between them. The CDR3 bases are TGTGCCAGCCACCTCGGGGGGCAAGGTGGCTACACCTTC. It translates to CASHLGGQGGYTF.

The chain recombines TRBV10-3 with TRBJ2-3, with 10 bases matching TRBD2. CDR3 size: 17 residues. V dropped 7 bases and J dropped 5; count of bases not matched to a gene: 15. Germline loops: CDR1 ENHRY, CDR2 SYGVKD. The CDR3: CAITPSPSGGAQDTQYF. CDR3 sequence (DNA): TGTGCCATCACCCCTTCACCCAGCGGGGGGGCCCAAGATACGCAGTATTTT.

The V call is TRBV28, the J call TRBJ2-1; 8 bases align to TRBD1. In germline, CDR1 is MDHEN, CDR2 SYDVKM. There are 14 residues in the CDR3. Trimming took 6 bases from V and 3 from J; bases not matched to a gene: 4. The CDR3 nucleotides are TGTGCCAGCAGGACGGACAGGGACTACAATGAGCAGTTCTTC. Amino acid sequence: CASRTDRDYNEQFF.

Written as DNA, the CDR3 is TGCAGCGCCAGGACAGAGAGCTCCTACGAGCAGTACTTC. Its translation: CSARTESSYEQYF. J is TRBJ2-7 and V is TRBV29-1; D is possibly TRBD1 (6 bases). Between the trimmed V and J ends, which lost 7 bases and 0 bases, there was a span of 13 bases. The germline CDR1 and CDR2 sequences are SQVTM and ANQGSEA. The CDR3 has 13 residues.

This chain joins TRBV20-1 and TRBJ2-5; 7 nucleotides match TRBD2. From germline, CDR1 is DFQATT and CDR2 SNEGSKA (reference sequence). CDR3 length equals 15 residues. V lost 3 bases and J lost 4; bases outside the gene matches: 11. CDR3: CSASQRRTSSETQYF. The DNA for the CDR3 is TGCAGTGCTAGTCAACGGAGGACTAGTTCAGAGACCCAGTACTTC.

The V and J genes are TRBV14 and TRBJ2-2; 12 positions agree with TRBD2. The CDR3 sequence is 16 residues long. Per the germline V gene, CDR1 is SGHDN and CDR2 is FVKESK. With 4 bases clipped from V and 7 bases from J, the junction kept 7 bases outside the gene matches. The CDR3 region is CASSRRTSGVGGELFF. The CDR3 DNA sequence: TGTGCCAGCAGCCGTCGGACTAGCGGGGTAGGCGGGGAGCTGTTTTTT.

This clone was observed a handful of times. The chain is built from TRBV7-2 and TRBJ1-5; 8 bases map to TRBD1. The length of the CDR3 is 15 residues. CDR1 SGHTA and CDR2 FQGNSA come from the germline V gene. The J segment lost 4 bases and the V segment lost 5 bases, leaving 7 bases of the junction unmatched. In DNA, the CDR3 is TGTGCCAGCAGCCCCGGACAGGGAAATAATCAGCCCCAGCATTTT. It codes for CASSPGQGNNQPQHF.

This clone was recorded a few times. The chain recombines TRBV5-5 with TRBJ2-5, with 8 bases lining up with TRBD2. V shed 2 bases and J 4 bases; nucleotides not matched to a gene: 1. From germline, CDR1 is SGHKS and CDR2 YYEKEE (reference sequence). The CDR3 contains 13 residues. In DNA, the CDR3 is TGTGCCAGCAGCTTCGGGGGGGTAGAGACCCAGTACTTC. It codes for CASSFGGVETQYF.

The J gene is TRBJ1-2, the V gene TRBV4-1; D is uncertain. CDR1 is MGHRA, CDR2 YSYEKL, per germline. Trimming took off 0 bases at V and 8 bases at J, with 13 bases between the two ends. The CDR3 runs 14 residues. CDR3 protein: CASSQDGIPQGYTF. CDR3 DNA: TGCGCCAGCAGCCAAGACGGGATACCGCAGGGCTACACCTTC.

This rearrangement joins TRBV10-2 to TRBJ1-6, with D tentatively TRBD1 (6 bases). The germline gives CDR1 WSHSY, CDR2 SAAADI. The CDR3 contains 15 residues. The V end lost 3 bases, the J end lost 6 bases, and 12 bases lay between the germline ends. The CDR3 nucleotides read TGCGCCAGCAGTGACTTCGGACAGAGTAATTCACCCCTCCACTTT. It encodes CASSDFGQSNSPLHF.

The gene calls are TRBV6-5 and TRBJ2-7; the match to TRBD1 covers 9 bases. V dropped 7 bases and J dropped 3; count of bases not matched to a gene: 10. Per the germline V gene, CDR1 is MNHEY and CDR2 is SVGAGI. The CDR3 runs to 15 residues. CDR3 sequence: CASNVLGTGYYEQYF. CDR3 DNA sequence: TGTGCCAGCAATGTCCTCGGGACAGGGTACTACGAGCAGTACTTC.

The chain couples TRBV5-6 to TRBJ2-3, with TRBD2 as a possible D gene (5 bases). The ends were cut back, 4 bases at V and 8 bases at J, with 11 bases in the middle. Germline V lookup: CDR1 SGHDT, CDR2 YYEEEE. The CDR3 has 12 residues. CDR3 residues: CASSTRVITQYF. The DNA for the CDR3 is TGTGCCAGCAGCACTAGGGTTATTACGCAGTATTTT.

This clone was recorded a few times. The V gene is TRBV19, the J gene TRBJ1-1, with D perhaps matching TRBD1 (6 bases). CDR1 is LNHDA, CDR2 SQIVND, per germline (reference sequence). The V and J ends lost 1 base and 3 bases respectively, with 15 bases between them. The CDR3 loop spans 16 amino acids. For the CDR3, the DNA is TGTGCCAGTAGTATAGGAGTAAGGGGGAGGGACACTGAAGCTTTCTTT. Translation gives CASSIGVRGRDTEAFF.

This chain uses TRBV3-1 (or the pseudogene TRBV3-2) with TRBJ2-7; 9 nucleotides align to TRBD1. V lost 4 bases, J lost 5 bases, and 9 bases stayed unmatched. The germline V gene has CDR1 LGHDT and CDR2 YNNKEL (reference sequence). The CDR3 loop spans 15 amino acids. CDR3 coding DNA: TGTGCCAGCAGCCCTACAGGGGGCAGAAAGAACGAGCAGTACTTC. This codes for CASSPTGGRKNEQYF.

The V gene is TRBV6-1, the J gene TRBJ1-6; no reliable D call. Germline-derived CDR1 and CDR2 are MNHNS and SASEGT. V lost 3 bases and J 0 bases, leaving 3 bases between the germline ends. CDR3 size: 14 residues. This CDR3 is CASSEASYNSPLHF. CDR3 coding DNA: TGTGCCAGCAGTGAGGCCTCCTATAATTCACCCCTCCACTTT.